This T cell receptor (beta chain) originates from a study of tumor-infiltrating lymphocytes in primary liver carcinoma. Across the study: Those enrolled were patients of both sexes, who were aged 30 to 69 years. Study-wide findings and caveats: Tumor-adjacent and tumor-blood pairs shared a smaller degree of overlap than tumor region pairs. Tumors had a significantly higher top-250-clone fraction than blood (p = 0.039).

Extraction of RNA together with DNA used about 17-30 mg of unsorted bulk tissue. Surgical resection treated primary liver carcinoma in the patients. The researchers produced TCR beta cDNA from approximately 460 ng total RNA with a constant-region primer. Three nested multiplex PCR rounds of slightly modified ARM-PCR generated TCR beta libraries. PCR rounds one and two used TRBV1-TRBV30 forward primers with a C-beta reverse primer for roughly 9 cycles each. In TCRdb, the multiplex PCR reads were re-called with MiXCR into one record per CDR3 protein. The sample records about 21,000 distinct CDR3 sequences, 60% to 80% being singletons. In regard to this clonotype: The target antigen is unknown.

Per the germline V gene, CDR1 is MNHNS and CDR2 is SASEGT. The CDR3 has 13 residues. V was clipped by 11 bases and J by 9 bases, with 22 bases between them. Material: liver tumor tissue from sampling region 1. Stated subset: tumor region T1, superior pole. This TCR came from a woman between 25 and 40 years old with primary liver carcinoma and hepatitis B virus infection. The chain combines TRBV6-1 with TRBJ2-5, with D unclear. The CDR3 spells CAGSDKLYISQYF. CDR3 DNA: TGTGCCGGTAGTGACAAACTATACATCTCCCAGTACTTC.